The present T cell receptor (beta chain) was sequenced within a study of early T cells in non-severe SARS-CoV-2 infection. Study context: Sequenced bulk RNA came from whole blood that was unsorted, and chains were unpaired. General study points: A preference for anti-spike CD8 responses marked VDJdb matching, which missed private and CD4 specificities.

The protocol attached unique molecular identifiers to individual cDNA molecules. TCRdb independently ran MiXCR on the 5' RACE reads; one entry per CDR3 protein. The sample lists 56,000 or so distinct CDR3 sequences, 8% to 11% occurring once. Comments on this clonotype: Its antigen is still unknown.

The TCR was taken from an adult who was a healthcare worker with PCR-confirmed SARS-CoV-2 infection or an uninfected control (not recorded which). Source material: whole blood.

CDR3 protein: CSVAGGKDQPQHF. The CDR3 DNA is TGCAGCGTTGCCGGGGGCAAGGATCAGCCCCAGCATTTT. The chain carries TRBV29-1 and TRBJ1-5; tentatively, D is TRBD1 (6 bases). This CDR3 has 13 amino acids. Trimming left V 4 bases short and J 5 bases short, with 12 bases between. Germline CDR1 is SQVTM and CDR2 is ANQGSEA.